Each of the 5 T cell receptor beta chains below was sequenced from the same sample in a study of T cell repertoires in cytomegalovirus infection. TCRdb re-derived calls from the reads in MiXCR, one entry per CDR3 protein. The table records fewer than 65,000 distinct CDR3 sequences, around 20% of them present only once. Antigens for these TCRs are unknown. The sequences come from CD8+ T cells from cultured PBMCs, collected from culture after CMV antigen stimulation. Receptors were obtained from a human donor in good health (CMV status not recorded). Some clones in this sample may be carry-over from other donors' samples.

The chain uses TRBV27 and TRBJ1-2; no reliable D call. Germline loops: CDR1 MNHEY, CDR2 SMNVEV (reference sequence). Trimming removed 5 bases at V and 0 bases at J, with 4 bases between. The CDR3 totals 12 residues. CDR3 loop: CASSNSNYGYTF. For the CDR3, the DNA is TGTGCCAGCAGTAATTCTAACTATGGCTACACCTTC.

Many counts were recorded for this clonotype. The gene calls are TRBV19 and TRBJ1-6, with a weak D call TRBD1 (6 bases). The CDR3 is made up of 19 amino acids. Germline V CDR1 and CDR2: LNHDA, SQIVND (reference sequence). Trimming shortened V by 3 bases and J by 0 bases, and 18 bases separated the two germline ends. For the CDR3, the DNA is TGTGCCAGTAGTATGACACAGGGTTCGAGAAGCTCCTATAATTCACCCCTCCACTTT. Translating gives CASSMTQGSRSSYNSPLHF.

This clonotype was detected ten times or more. This rearrangement joins TRBV20-1 to TRBJ1-2; the D gene is possibly TRBD1 (5 bases). This CDR3 region has 16 residues. CDR1 and CDR2 from the germline V gene are DFQATT and SNEGSKA (reference sequence). V was pared by 0 bases and J by 6 bases, with 20 bases between. The CDR3 is CSARDPGHRTLHGYTF. CDR3 DNA: TGCAGTGCTAGAGATCCGGGGCACAGGACCTTACATGGCTACACCTTC.

Many counts were recorded for this clonotype. V usage is TRBV7-2 and J usage is TRBJ1-4, with D tentatively TRBD1 (6 bases). Germline values: CDR1 SGHTA, CDR2 FQGNSA. Trimming pared 0 bases from V and 8 bases from J, leaving 13 bases between. The CDR3 loop spans 15 amino acids. In DNA form, the CDR3 reads TGTGCCAGCAGCTTAGCTTTCAGGGGTGGGGAAAAACTGTTTTTT. Its translation: CASSLAFRGGEKLFF.

In its sample, this clonotype ranks as medium-sized. This chain links TRBV10-3 with TRBJ2-1, with 9 positions matching TRBD2. This CDR3 is 15 amino acids long. Germline V gives CDR1 ENHRY, CDR2 SYGVKD. V dropped 8 bases and J dropped 1; count of bases not matched to a gene: 6. CDR3 sequence reads: CAIDAREGSYNEQFF. The CDR3 bases are TGTGCCATCGATGCGCGGGAGGGTTCCTACAATGAGCAGTTCTTC.